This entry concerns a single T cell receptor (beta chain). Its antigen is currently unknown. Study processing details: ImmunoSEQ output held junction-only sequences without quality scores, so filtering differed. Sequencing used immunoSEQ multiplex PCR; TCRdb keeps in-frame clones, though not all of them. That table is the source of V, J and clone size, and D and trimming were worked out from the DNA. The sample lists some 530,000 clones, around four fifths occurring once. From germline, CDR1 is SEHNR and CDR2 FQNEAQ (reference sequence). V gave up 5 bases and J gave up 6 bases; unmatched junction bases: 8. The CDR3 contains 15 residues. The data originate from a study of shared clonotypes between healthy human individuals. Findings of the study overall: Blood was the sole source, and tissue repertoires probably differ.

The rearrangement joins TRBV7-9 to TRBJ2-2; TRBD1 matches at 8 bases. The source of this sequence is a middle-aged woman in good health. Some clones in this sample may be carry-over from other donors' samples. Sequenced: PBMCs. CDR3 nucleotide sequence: TGTGCCAGCAGCCCCGACAGGGGTGGTTCCGGGGAGCTGTTTTTT. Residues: CASSPDRGGSGELFF.